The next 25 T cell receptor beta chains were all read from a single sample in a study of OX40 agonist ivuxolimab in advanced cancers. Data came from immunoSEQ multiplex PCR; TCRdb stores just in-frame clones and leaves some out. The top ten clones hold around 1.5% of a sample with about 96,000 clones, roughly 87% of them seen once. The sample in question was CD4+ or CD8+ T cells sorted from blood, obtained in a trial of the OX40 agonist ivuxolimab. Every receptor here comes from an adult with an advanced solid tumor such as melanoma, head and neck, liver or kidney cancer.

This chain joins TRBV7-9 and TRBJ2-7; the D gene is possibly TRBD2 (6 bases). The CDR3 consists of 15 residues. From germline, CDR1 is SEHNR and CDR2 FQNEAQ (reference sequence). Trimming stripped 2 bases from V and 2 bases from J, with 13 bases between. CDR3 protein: CASSLLGGAAYEQYF. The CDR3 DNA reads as TGTGCCAGCAGCTTACTGGGAGGAGCAGCCTACGAGCAGTACTTC.

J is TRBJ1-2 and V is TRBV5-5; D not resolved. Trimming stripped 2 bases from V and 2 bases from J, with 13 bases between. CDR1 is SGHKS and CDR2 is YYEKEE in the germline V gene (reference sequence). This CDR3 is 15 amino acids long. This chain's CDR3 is CASSFSGELNYGYTF. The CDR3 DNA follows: TGTGCCAGCAGCTTCTCGGGCGAGCTAAACTATGGCTACACCTTC.

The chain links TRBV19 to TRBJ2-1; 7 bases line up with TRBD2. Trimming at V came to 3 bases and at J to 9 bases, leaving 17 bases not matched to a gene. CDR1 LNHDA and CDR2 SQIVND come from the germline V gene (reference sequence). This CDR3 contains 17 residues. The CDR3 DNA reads TGTGCCAGTAGTATCGGGGAGGGCGGAAGGAGGTACGTTGAGCAGTTCTTC. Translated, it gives CASSIGEGGRRYVEQFF. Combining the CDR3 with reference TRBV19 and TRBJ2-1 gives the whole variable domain DGGITQSPKYLFRKEGQNVTLSCEQNLNHDAMYWYRQDPGQGLRLIYYSQIVNDFQKGDIAEGYSVSREKKESFPLTVTSAQKNPTAFYLCASSIGEGGRRYVEQFFGPGTRLTVL.

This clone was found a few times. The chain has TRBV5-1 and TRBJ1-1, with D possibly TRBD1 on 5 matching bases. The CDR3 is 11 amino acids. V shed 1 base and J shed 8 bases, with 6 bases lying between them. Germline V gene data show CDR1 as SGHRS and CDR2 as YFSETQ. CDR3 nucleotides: TGCGCCAGCAGCTTGAGGGGAGAAGCTTTCTTT. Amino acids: CASSLRGEAFF.

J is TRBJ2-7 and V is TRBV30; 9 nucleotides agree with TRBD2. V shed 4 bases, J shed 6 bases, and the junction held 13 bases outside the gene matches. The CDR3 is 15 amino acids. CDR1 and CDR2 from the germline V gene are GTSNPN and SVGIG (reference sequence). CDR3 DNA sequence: TGTGCCTGGAATCGATTGTGGGGGACTAGCACCGAGCAGTACTTC. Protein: CAWNRLWGTSTEQYF.

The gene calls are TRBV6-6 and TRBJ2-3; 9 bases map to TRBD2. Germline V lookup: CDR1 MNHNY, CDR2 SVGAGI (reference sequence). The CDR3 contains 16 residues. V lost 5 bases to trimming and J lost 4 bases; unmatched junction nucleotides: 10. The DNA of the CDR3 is TGTGCCAGCAGTGCAGTAGGGCGGGAGGGGGCAGATACGCAGTATTTT. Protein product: CASSAVGREGADTQYF.

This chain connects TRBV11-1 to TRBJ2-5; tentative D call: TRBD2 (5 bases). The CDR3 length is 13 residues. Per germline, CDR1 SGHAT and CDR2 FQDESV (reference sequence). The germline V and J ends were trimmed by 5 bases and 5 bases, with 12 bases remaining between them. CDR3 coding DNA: TGTGCCAGCAGCCCCCGGGGTGGGGAGACCCAGTACTTC. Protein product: CASSPRGGETQYF. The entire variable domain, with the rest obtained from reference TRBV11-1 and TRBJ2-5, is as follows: EAEVAQSPRYKITEKSQAVAFWCDPISGHATLYWYRQILGQGPELLVQFQDESVVDDSQLPKDRFSAERLKGVDSTLKIQPAELGDSAMYLCASSPRGGETQYFGPGTRLLVL.

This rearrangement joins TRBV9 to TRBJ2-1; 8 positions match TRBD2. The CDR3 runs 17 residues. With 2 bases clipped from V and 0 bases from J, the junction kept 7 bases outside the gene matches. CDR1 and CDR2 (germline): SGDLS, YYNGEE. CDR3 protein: CASSVLAGRSSYNEQFF. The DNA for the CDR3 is TGTGCCAGCAGCGTCCTAGCGGGCCGGAGCTCCTACAATGAGCAGTTCTTC.

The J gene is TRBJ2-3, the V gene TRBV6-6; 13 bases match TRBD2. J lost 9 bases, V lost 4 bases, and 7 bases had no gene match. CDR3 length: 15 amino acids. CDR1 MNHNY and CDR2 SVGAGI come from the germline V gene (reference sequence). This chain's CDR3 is CASSFGLAGVNTQYF. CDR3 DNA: TGTGCCAGCAGTTTCGGACTAGCGGGAGTTAACACGCAGTATTTT.

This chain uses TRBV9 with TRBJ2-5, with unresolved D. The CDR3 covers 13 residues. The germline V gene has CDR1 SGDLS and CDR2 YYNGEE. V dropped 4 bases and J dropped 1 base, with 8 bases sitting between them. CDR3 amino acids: CASSLLAQETQYF. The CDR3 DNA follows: TGTGCCAGCAGCCTTCTGGCCCAAGAGACCCAGTACTTC.

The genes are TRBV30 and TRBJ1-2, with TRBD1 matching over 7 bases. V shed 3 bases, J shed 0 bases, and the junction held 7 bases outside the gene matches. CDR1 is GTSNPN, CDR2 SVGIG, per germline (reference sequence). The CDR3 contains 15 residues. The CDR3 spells CAWRAGDRTNYGYTF. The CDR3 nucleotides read TGTGCCTGGAGAGCGGGGGACAGAACTAACTATGGCTACACCTTC.

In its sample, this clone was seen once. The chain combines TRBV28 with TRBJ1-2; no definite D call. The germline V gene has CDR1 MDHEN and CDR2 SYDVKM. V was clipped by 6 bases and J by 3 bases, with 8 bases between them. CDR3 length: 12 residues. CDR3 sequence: CASRAKHYGYTF. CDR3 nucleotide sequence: TGTGCCAGCAGGGCTAAGCACTATGGCTACACCTTC.

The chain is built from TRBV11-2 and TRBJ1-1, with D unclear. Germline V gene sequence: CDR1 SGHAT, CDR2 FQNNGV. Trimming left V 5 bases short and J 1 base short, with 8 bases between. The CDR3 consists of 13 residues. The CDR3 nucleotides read TGTGCCAGCAGCCCCCTCCCGAACACTGAAGCTTTCTTT. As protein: CASSPLPNTEAFF.

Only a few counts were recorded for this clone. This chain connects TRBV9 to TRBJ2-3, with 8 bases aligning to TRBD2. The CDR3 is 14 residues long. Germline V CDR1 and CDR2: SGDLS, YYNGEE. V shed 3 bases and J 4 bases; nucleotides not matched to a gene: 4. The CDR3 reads CASSGAGVADTQYF. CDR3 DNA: TGTGCCAGCAGCGGAGCGGGAGTGGCAGATACGCAGTATTTT. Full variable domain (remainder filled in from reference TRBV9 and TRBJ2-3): DSGVTQTPKHLITATGQRVTLRCSPRSGDLSVYWYQQSLDQGLQFLIQYYNGEERAKGNILERFSAQQFPDLHSELNLSSLELGDSALYFCASSGAGVADTQYFGPGTRLTVL.

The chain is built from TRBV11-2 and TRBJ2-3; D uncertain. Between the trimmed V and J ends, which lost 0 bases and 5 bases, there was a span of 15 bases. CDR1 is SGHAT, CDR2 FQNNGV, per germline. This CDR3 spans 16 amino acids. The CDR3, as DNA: TGTGCCAGCAGCTTAGAGCCCAGTCCTGGGATAGATACGCAGTATTTT. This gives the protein CASSLEPSPGIDTQYF.

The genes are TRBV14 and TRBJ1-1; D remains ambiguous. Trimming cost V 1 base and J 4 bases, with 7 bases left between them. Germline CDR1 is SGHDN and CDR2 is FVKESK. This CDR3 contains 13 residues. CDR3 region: CASSQVIGTEAFF. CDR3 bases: TGTGCCAGCAGCCAAGTAATCGGCACTGAAGCTTTCTTT. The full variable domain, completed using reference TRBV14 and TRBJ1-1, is EAGVTQFPSHSVIEKGQTVTLRCDPISGHDNLYWYRRVMGKEIKFLLHFVKESKQDESGMPNNRFLAERTGGTYSTLKVQPAELEDSGVYFCASSQVIGTEAFFGQGTRLTVV.

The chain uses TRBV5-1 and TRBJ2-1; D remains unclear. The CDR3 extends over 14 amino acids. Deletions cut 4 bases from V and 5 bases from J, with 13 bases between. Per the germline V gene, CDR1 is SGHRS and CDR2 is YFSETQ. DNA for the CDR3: TGCGCCAGCAGCCCCTCCCCCCAAAACAATGAGCAGTTCTTC. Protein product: CASSPSPQNNEQFF.

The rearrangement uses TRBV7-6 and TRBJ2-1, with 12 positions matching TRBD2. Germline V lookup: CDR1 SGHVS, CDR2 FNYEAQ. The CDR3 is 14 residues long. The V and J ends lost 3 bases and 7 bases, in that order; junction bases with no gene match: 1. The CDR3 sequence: CASSFTSGRNEQFF. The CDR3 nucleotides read TGTGCCAGCAGCTTTACTAGCGGGAGGAATGAGCAGTTCTTC.

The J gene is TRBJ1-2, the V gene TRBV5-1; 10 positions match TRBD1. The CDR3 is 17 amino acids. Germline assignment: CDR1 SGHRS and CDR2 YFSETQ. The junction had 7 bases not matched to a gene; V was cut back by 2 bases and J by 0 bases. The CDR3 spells CASSFNRDRGANYGYTF. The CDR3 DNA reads TGCGCCAGCAGCTTTAACCGGGACAGGGGAGCTAACTATGGCTACACCTTC.

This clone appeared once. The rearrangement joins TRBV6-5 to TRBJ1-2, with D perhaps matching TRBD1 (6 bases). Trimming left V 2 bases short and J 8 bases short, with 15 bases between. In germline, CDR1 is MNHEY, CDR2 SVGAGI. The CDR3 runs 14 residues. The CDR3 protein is CASSYASGAGGYTF. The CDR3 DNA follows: TGTGCCAGCAGTTACGCTTCGGGGGCAGGAGGCTACACCTTC.

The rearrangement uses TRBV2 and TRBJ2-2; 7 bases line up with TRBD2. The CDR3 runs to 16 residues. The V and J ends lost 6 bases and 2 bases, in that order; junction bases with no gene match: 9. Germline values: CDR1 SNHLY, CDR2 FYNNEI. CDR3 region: CASSAAGLSNTGELFF. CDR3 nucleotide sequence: TGTGCCAGCAGCGCAGCGGGACTAAGCAACACCGGGGAGCTGTTTTTT.

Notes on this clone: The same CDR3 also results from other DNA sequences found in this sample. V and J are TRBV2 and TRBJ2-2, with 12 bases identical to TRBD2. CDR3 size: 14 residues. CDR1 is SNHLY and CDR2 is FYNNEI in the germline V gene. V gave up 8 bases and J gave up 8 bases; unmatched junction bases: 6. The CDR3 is CASLGLAGSGELFF. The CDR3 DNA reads TGTGCCAGCCTAGGACTAGCGGGATCTGGGGAGCTGTTTTTT.

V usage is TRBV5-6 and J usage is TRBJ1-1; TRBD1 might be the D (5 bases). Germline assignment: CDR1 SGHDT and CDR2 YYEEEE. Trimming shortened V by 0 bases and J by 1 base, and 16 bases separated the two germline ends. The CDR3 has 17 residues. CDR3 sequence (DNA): TGTGCCAGCAGCTTGGAGGGGCTAAGGTCGGGGAACACTGAAGCTTTCTTT. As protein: CASSLEGLRSGNTEAFF.

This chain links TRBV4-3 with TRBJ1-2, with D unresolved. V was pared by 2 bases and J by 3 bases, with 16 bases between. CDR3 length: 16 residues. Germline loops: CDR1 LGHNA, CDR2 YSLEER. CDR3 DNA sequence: TGCGCCAGCAGCCAATCTACACCGGGTTGGGACTATGGCTACACCTTC. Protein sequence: CASSQSTPGWDYGYTF.

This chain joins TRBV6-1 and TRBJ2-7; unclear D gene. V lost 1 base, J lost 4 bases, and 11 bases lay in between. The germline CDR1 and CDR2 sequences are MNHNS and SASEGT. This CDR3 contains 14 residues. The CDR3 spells CASSEEYWSYEQYF. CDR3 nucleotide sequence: TGTGCCAGCAGTGAAGAATATTGGTCATACGAGCAGTACTTC.